The source of this T cell receptor beta chain is a study of blood T cell repertoires in COVID-19. V shed 6 bases, J shed 7 bases, and the junction held 7 bases outside the gene matches. This CDR3 spans 14 amino acids. Per the germline V gene, CDR1 is LNHDA and CDR2 is SQIVND (reference sequence). In the original processing: Nucleated cell number was recorded as an estimate derived from reference gene primer amplification. The table came from immunoSEQ multiplex PCR; TCRdb's copy has only in-frame clones and leaves some out. Clone size and V and J calls were adopted from that table, with D and trimming inferred from the DNA. The table has hundreds of thousands of clones, around 91% seen once. Recovered Cohort 3 donors showed two negative PCRs, clearance, or symptom resolution.

Sequencing used PBMCs or T cells enriched from blood (not recorded which). The TCR was taken from a man younger than 45 who had recovered from COVID-19. This chain links TRBV19 with TRBJ1-5; 9 nucleotides align to TRBD1. CDR3 sequence reads: CASRLQGAGQPQHF. The DNA for the CDR3 is TGTGCCAGTAGGCTACAGGGGGCAGGACAGCCCCAGCATTTT.